Presented here are 9 T cell receptor beta chains from one specimen sequenced in a study of tumor and adjacent non-tumor tissue in lung cancer. A modified ARM-PCR protocol with three rounds of nested PCR amplified TCRbeta. From the multiplex PCR reads, TCRdb called clonotypes with MiXCR, one entry per CDR3 protein. The sample consists of about 67,000 distinct CDR3 sequences, under 80% of them appearing once. No cell sorting was done before RNA was extracted from the tissue. Distant lung tissue was collected more than 3 cm away from the tumor edge. The material sequenced was distant non-tumor lung tissue. The source of these receptors is a man aged 55 to 70 with non-small cell lung cancer.

In the case of this clonotype: Its ends do not fully match the called genes, so a read error is possible. The rearrangement uses TRBV6-5 and TRBJ1-3; D not certain. CDR1 and CDR2 from the germline V gene are MNHEY and SVGAGI. This CDR3 has 16 residues. CDR3: CASNYFRGSYGNTIYF. CDR3 DNA sequence: TGTGCCAGCAATTACTTTCGAGGGTCCTATGGAAACACCATATATTTT.

To note about this clonotype: The CDR3 carries no conserved terminal phenylalanine or tryptophan, so it likely arises from a read error. No DNA is shown, since the ends of the CDR3 on it are uncertain; the CDR3 is the one TCRdb lists. The V gene is TRBV12-3 or TRBV12-4, the J gene TRBJ2-5. Ends included, the CDR3 has 13 residues. The CDR3 reads CASSGDYQETQNI.

This clonotype was counted between two and nine times. The CDR3 does not close with the conserved phenylalanine or tryptophan, likely indicating a read error. The CDR3 spells CSVRVGTEAFY. The CDR3 DNA reads TGCAGCGTTAGGGTAGGCACTGAAGCTTTCTAT. The chain employs TRBV29-1 and TRBJ1-1; no reliable D call. V shed 5 bases and J shed 4 bases, with 8 bases lying between them. Germline V gives CDR1 SQVTM, CDR2 ANQGSEA. CDR3 length equals 11 residues.

Concerning this clonotype: In this CDR3 the conserved last residue, phenylalanine or tryptophan, is missing, so a read error is likely. The gene calls are TRBV28 and TRBJ1-1, with TRBD1 matching over 10 bases. V shed 3 bases, J shed 5 bases, and the junction held 6 bases outside the gene matches. This CDR3 is 15 amino acids long. Germline V gives CDR1 MDHEN, CDR2 SYDVKM. The chain's CDR3 is CASSLSGQGKTEAFI. DNA of the CDR3: TGTGCCAGCAGTTTGTCGGGACAGGGGAAGACTGAAGCTTTCATT.

This clonotype was seen many times. The chain links TRBV2 to TRBJ2-1, with TRBD2 identical over 7 bases. The V and J ends lost 6 bases and 4 bases, in that order; junction bases with no gene match: 6. Germline lookup yields CDR1 SNHLY and CDR2 FYNNEI. This CDR3 region has 14 residues. CDR3 protein: CASRGEGGYNEQFF. In DNA, the CDR3 is TGTGCCAGCAGGGGGGAGGGCGGGTACAATGAGCAGTTCTTC.

Note on this clonotype: One end of the junction varies from germline; a read error may be responsible. The CDR3 protein is CGARDQDRPNQPQHF. The DNA for the CDR3 is TGCGGTGCTAGAGATCAGGACAGACCTAATCAGCCCCAGCATTTT. The chain recombines TRBV20-1 with TRBJ1-5, with D perhaps matching TRBD1 (6 bases). This CDR3 is built from 15 residues. CDR1 is DFQATT and CDR2 is SNEGSKA in the germline V gene (reference sequence).

Of note for this clonotype: This may arise from a read error, as a much more abundant clone is one base away. This rearrangement joins TRBV20-1 to TRBJ2-7; possibly TRBD1 for D (6 bases). There are 13 residues in the CDR3. Germline V gene lookup returns CDR1 DFQATT and CDR2 SNEGSKA (reference sequence). CDR3 DNA: TGCAGTGCTAGTATGGGGGCGTACTACGAGCAGCACTTC. Protein sequence: CSASMGAYYEQHF.

A remark on this clonotype: The conserved phenylalanine or tryptophan normally closing the CDR3 is absent here, so this likely arose from a read error. No DNA is shown, since the ends of the CDR3 on it are uncertain; the CDR3 is the one TCRdb lists. The chain links TRBV12-3 or TRBV12-4 to TRBJ2-1; no check of the table's D call, TRBD2, against the DNA was made. The CDR3 is 15 residues long, ends included. The CDR3 region is CASSPSGSLFDEQSS.

As for this clonotype: Because the CDR3 is missing its conserved closing phenylalanine or tryptophan, this is likely a read error. The gene calls are TRBV11-1 and TRBJ2-3; 9 bases are a match to TRBD1. CDR3 size: 15 residues. Germline CDR1 and CDR2: SGHAT and FQDESV (reference sequence). In DNA, the CDR3 is TGTGCCAGCAGTCCCGGGACAGGGATCACAGATACCCAGTATTTA. Residues: CASSPGTGITDTQYL.